One sample yielded the 20 T cell receptor beta chains listed below, sequenced in a study of PD-1 blockade in classical Hodgkin lymphoma (dated by TCRdb to the early 2020s). Libraries came from the immunoSEQ multiplex PCR assay. What TCRdb holds here is the immuneACCESS table cut down to in-frame rearrangements. Part of the clones is not present; checked against another copy, under half of the missing clones reflect an unresolved V gene, and the others are unexplained. The sample contains about 21,000 clones, more than 70% of them found a single time. The top ten hold around a fifth of the sample. The time point tag for this specimen amounts to: cycle 4 day 1 (C4D1), after around six weeks of nivolumab. All trial patients had relapsed after autologous stem cell transplantation, with cohorts A, B and C differing in prior brentuximab vedotin exposure. The sequencing used peripheral blood mononuclear cells (PBMCs), collected before the fourth cycle of nivolumab. The receptors were sampled from a human donor with classical Hodgkin lymphoma.

This clone has just a few counts. This chain uses TRBV7-2 with TRBJ2-3; D call uncertain. The CDR3 extends over 15 amino acids. Germline V CDR1 and CDR2: SGHTA, FQGNSA. Trimming stripped 0 bases from V and 4 bases from J, with 11 bases between. The CDR3 nucleotides read TGTGCCAGCAGCTTAGCGGTTGGGGATGCAGATACGCAGTATTTT. As protein: CASSLAVGDADTQYF.

The chain has TRBV7-9 and TRBJ1-4; 8 bases fit TRBD1. With 5 bases clipped from V and 8 bases from J, the junction kept 7 bases outside the gene matches. This CDR3 is 14 amino acids long. Germline loops: CDR1 SEHNR, CDR2 FQNEAQ (reference sequence). The CDR3 sequence is CASSNRGTLEKLFF. DNA for the CDR3: TGTGCCAGCAGCAACAGGGGGACCTTAGAAAAACTGTTTTTT.

The gene calls are TRBV2 and TRBJ2-2, with D unresolved. The germline gives CDR1 SNHLY, CDR2 FYNNEI. Trimming shortened V by 8 bases and J by 5 bases, and 18 bases separated the two germline ends. CDR3 size: 15 residues. The CDR3 DNA reads TGTGCCAGCCGCCCCAACGGTATGATAACCGGGGAGCTGTTTTTT. This translates into CASRPNGMITGELFF. The full variable domain, in which reference TRBV2 and TRBJ2-2 provide the parts outside the CDR3, is EPEVTQTPSHQVTQMGQEVILRCVPISNHLYFYWYRQILGQKVEFLVSFYNNEISEKSEIFDDQFSVERPDGSNFTLKIRSTKLEDSAMYFCASRPNGMITGELFFGEGSRLTVL.

Here the CDR3 DNA reads TGTGCCAGCAGTGTTAGCGGGGTCTCCTACGAGCAGTACTTC. Protein sequence: CASSVSGVSYEQYF. The gene calls are TRBV27 and TRBJ2-7; 8 bases map to TRBD2. V gave up 5 bases and J gave up 0 bases; unmatched junction bases: 3. There are 14 residues in the CDR3. The germline CDR1 and CDR2 sequences are MNHEY and SMNVEV (reference sequence).

This clone was counted a single time. Written as DNA, the CDR3 is TGCGCCAGCAGACGCACTGGGACAGGGGGGAGTAGAGGGGGCTACACCTTC. Its protein is CASRRTGTGGSRGGYTF. The chain employs TRBV4-1 and TRBJ1-2; the match to TRBD1 covers 11 bases. The V gene end was trimmed by 6 bases and the J gene end by 8 bases; junction bases not matched to a gene: 17. Germline V gene sequence: CDR1 MGHRA, CDR2 YSYEKL. This CDR3 spans 17 amino acids.

V gene TRBV9 combines with J gene TRBJ2-3; 12 bases are shared with TRBD2. Germline-derived CDR1 and CDR2 are SGDLS and YYNGEE. This CDR3 is built from 20 residues. V shed 0 bases, J shed 6 bases, and the junction held 17 bases outside the gene matches. CDR3 bases: TGTGCCAGCAGCGTAGACGCTAGCGGGGGGGCTGTCAGTTCTGGGGATACGCAGTATTTT. Its translation is CASSVDASGGAVSSGDTQYF.

This clone turned up a few times. The chain couples TRBV2 to TRBJ2-1, with D perhaps TRBD1 (5 bases). Deletions cut 2 bases from V and 7 bases from J, with 9 bases between. This CDR3 has 13 amino acids. Germline V gene lookup returns CDR1 SNHLY and CDR2 FYNNEI. CDR3 in amino acids: CASSEQGFNEQFF. The CDR3 region has the DNA TGTGCCAGCAGTGAACAGGGTTTTAATGAGCAGTTCTTC.

J is TRBJ1-5 and V is TRBV7-2; D is perhaps TRBD1 (5 bases). Germline V lookup: CDR1 SGHTA, CDR2 FQGNSA. Trimming shortened V by 2 bases and J by 2 bases, and 10 bases separated the two germline ends. The CDR3 totals 15 residues. The CDR3 reads CASSLHGGGNQPQHF. DNA for the CDR3: TGTGCCAGCAGCTTACACGGGGGGGGCAATCAGCCCCAGCATTTT.

The chain carries TRBV6-5 and TRBJ1-5; D is ambiguous. The CDR3 covers 14 residues. The germline gives CDR1 MNHEY, CDR2 SVGAGI. V was clipped by 2 bases and J by 5 bases, with 10 bases between them. The CDR3 DNA is TGTGCCAGCAGTTACGCGGCAGCCTATCAGCCCCAGCATTTT. It encodes CASSYAAAYQPQHF.

The sample holds one count of this clone. V usage is TRBV15 and J usage is TRBJ2-6, with a possible D match to TRBD1 (5 bases). V dropped 6 bases and J dropped 12 bases, with 15 bases sitting between them. CDR1 and CDR2 (germline): LNHNV, YYDKDF (reference sequence). The CDR3 is 13 amino acids. In DNA form, the CDR3 reads TGTGCCACCAGGACCTGGGGCTCCCCCGTCCTGACTTTC. As protein: CATRTWGSPVLTF. Full variable domain (outside the CDR3, taken from reference TRBV15 and TRBJ2-6): DAMVIQNPRYQVTQFGKPVTLSCSQTLNHNVMYWYQQKSSQAPKLLFHYYDKDFNNEADTPDNFQSRRPNTSFCFLDIRSPGLGDTAMYLCATRTWGSPVLTFGAGSRLTVL.

The J gene is TRBJ2-3, the V gene TRBV11-2; TRBD1 agrees at 9 bases. CDR1 SGHAT and CDR2 FQNNGV come from the germline V gene. The CDR3 has 16 residues. Trimming took 2 bases from V and 2 from J; bases not matched to a gene: 5. DNA for the CDR3: TGTGCCAGCAGCTTAATCGGGACAGGGTACACAGATACGCAGTATTTT. It translates to CASSLIGTGYTDTQYF.

The J gene is TRBJ2-2, the V gene TRBV5-6; tentatively, D is TRBD2 (6 bases). The CDR3 is 15 amino acids. The germline gives CDR1 SGHDT, CDR2 YYEEEE. Trimming removed 0 bases from V and 1 base from J, with 7 bases in between. For the CDR3, the DNA is TGTGCCAGCAGCTTGGTCGGGGGGAACACCGGGGAGCTGTTTTTT. Protein: CASSLVGGNTGELFF.

This chain connects TRBV7-5 to TRBJ2-7; the tabulated D call, TRBD1, remains unverified against the DNA. TRBV7-5 is shown as a pseudogene. The CDR3 is made up of 16 amino acids. CDR3 DNA sequence: TGTGCCAGAAGCCGATCAGACTGGGACAGTAATTACGAGCAGTACGTC. It translates to CARSRSDWDSNYEQYV.

This sequence joins TRBV6-4 and TRBJ2-3; TRBD2 agrees at 10 bases. J gave up 2 bases and V 0 bases, and 5 bases lay outside the gene matches. The CDR3 spans 17 residues. Germline CDR1 MRHNA, CDR2 SNTAGT. DNA of the CDR3: TGTGCCAGCAGTGACTCCCCCCTAGCGGGGGACACAGATACGCAGTATTTT. Its translation: CASSDSPLAGDTDTQYF.

CDR3 in amino acids: CASSQVADTQYF. In DNA, the CDR3 is TGCGCCAGCAGCCAAGTTGCGGATACGCAGTATTTT. V is TRBV4-1 and J is TRBJ2-3; no firm D call. V lost 1 base to trimming and J lost 6 bases, with 5 bases between them. The CDR3 covers 12 residues. The germline CDR1 and CDR2 sequences are MGHRA and YSYEKL.

This clone was recorded a few times. The rearrangement joins TRBV30 to TRBJ1-5; a possible D gene is TRBD1 (6 bases). Germline CDR1 is GTSNPN and CDR2 is SVGIG (reference sequence). The CDR3 totals 13 residues. The ends were cut back, 0 bases at V and 4 bases at J, with 7 bases in the middle. The DNA of the CDR3 is TGTGCCTGGAGTGTCACAGGGAATCAGCCCCAGCATTTT. Translating it yields CAWSVTGNQPQHF.

This clone was detected only once. CDR3 nucleotide sequence: TGTGCCAGCGCTGGGGCGGCCAGAGAATATCAGCCCCAGCATTTT. It translates to CASAGAAREYQPQHF. V is TRBV7-2 and J is TRBJ1-5, with D perhaps matching TRBD1 (5 bases). V gave up 8 bases and J gave up 5 bases, with 19 bases separating them. Germline V gene sequence: CDR1 SGHTA, CDR2 FQGNSA. The CDR3 extends over 15 amino acids.

The chain carries TRBV6-5 and TRBJ2-7; D gene uncertain. Germline assignment: CDR1 MNHEY and CDR2 SVGAGI. The CDR3 has 14 amino acids. V was shortened by 5 bases and J by 2 bases, with 13 bases between the two germline ends. The CDR3 is CASSRNKGPYEQYV. The CDR3 DNA reads as TGTGCCAGCAGTCGGAACAAGGGTCCCTACGAGCAGTACGTC.

The chain couples TRBV6-6 to TRBJ2-3; 9 bases agree with TRBD2. J gave up 2 bases and V 6 bases, and 6 bases lay outside the gene matches. Germline lookup yields CDR1 MNHNY and CDR2 SVGAGI (reference sequence). The CDR3 is 15 amino acids. The CDR3 nucleotides are TGTGCCAGCAGACGAGCGGGAGGTACCACAGATACGCAGTATTTT. Translated, it gives CASRRAGGTTDTQYF.

The chain links TRBV7-9 to TRBJ2-7; either TRBD1 or TRBD2 may fit D (5 bases each). The germline V gene has CDR1 SEHNR and CDR2 FQNEAQ (reference sequence). V was shortened by 4 bases and J by 5 bases, with 18 bases between the two germline ends. This CDR3 has 15 residues. Here the CDR3 reads CASSWGLSVAHEQYF. The CDR3 nucleotides are TGTGCCAGCAGCTGGGGGTTATCTGTAGCACACGAGCAGTACTTC.